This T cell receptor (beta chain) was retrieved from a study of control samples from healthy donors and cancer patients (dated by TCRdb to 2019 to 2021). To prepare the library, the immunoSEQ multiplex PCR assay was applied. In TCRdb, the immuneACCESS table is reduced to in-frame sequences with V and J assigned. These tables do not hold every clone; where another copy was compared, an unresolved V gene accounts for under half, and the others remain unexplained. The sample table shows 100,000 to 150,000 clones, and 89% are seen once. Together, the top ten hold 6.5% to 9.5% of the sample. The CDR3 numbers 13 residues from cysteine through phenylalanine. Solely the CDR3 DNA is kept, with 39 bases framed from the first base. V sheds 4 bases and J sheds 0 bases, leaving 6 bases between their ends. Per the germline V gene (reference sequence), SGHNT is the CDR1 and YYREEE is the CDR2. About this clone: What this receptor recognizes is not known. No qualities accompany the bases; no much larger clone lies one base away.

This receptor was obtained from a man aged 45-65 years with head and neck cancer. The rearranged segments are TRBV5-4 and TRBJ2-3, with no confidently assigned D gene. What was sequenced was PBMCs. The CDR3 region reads CASSAPSTDTQYF. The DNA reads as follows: TGTGCCAGCAGCGCACCTAGCACAGATACGCAGTATTTT.